Listed below are T cell receptor beta chains from one sample, sequenced in a study of identical twins. TCRdb reprocessed the 5' RACE reads via MiXCR and lists one record per CDR3 protein. Among 500,000 to 650,000 distinct CDR3 sequences listed, roughly 6.6% were seen once. This sample was also put to use in a study of yellow fever vaccine responses in identical twins.

The sequencing input was PBMCs. The receptors were gathered from a woman aged 18-29 years in good health. Each CDR3 is given with its conserved first and last residue. The D gene is left open where the match is weak. Where a row states a size, it is once, few, many or the class of an expanded clone; other rows omit it.

clone_size	d_call	v_call	j_call	cdr3_aa	cdr3_nt
few	-	TRBV6-1	TRBJ1-1	CASSETVDEAFF	TGTGCCAGCAGTGAAACAGTTGATGAAGCTTTCTTT
-	-	TRBV2	TRBJ2-7	CASREGDLTGDYEQYF	TGTGCCAGCAGAGAAGGGGATTTAACGGGGGACTACGAGCAGTACTTC
few	TRBD1	TRBV7-2	TRBJ1-1	CASSLFQGDVTEAFF	TGTGCCAGCAGCTTATTCCAGGGGGACGTCACTGAAGCTTTCTTT
-	-	TRBV9	TRBJ2-2	CASSAGTLNTGELFF	TGTGCCAGCAGCGCGGGGACATTGAACACCGGGGAGCTGTTTTTT
many	TRBD1	TRBV3-1	TRBJ1-2	CASSPQGANYGYTF	TGTGCCAGCAGCCCACAGGGGGCAAACTATGGCTACACCTTC
many	-	TRBV4-1	TRBJ2-3	CASSQGPTDTQYF	TGCGCCAGCAGCCAAGGACCCACAGATACGCAGTATTTT
many	-	TRBV3-1	TRBJ1-1	CASSQDGRLQNTEAFF	TGTGCCAGCAGCCAAGATGGACGACTGCAGAACACTGAAGCTTTCTTT
few	TRBD2	TRBV7-9	TRBJ2-7	CASSSTPGLDLTYEQYF	TGTGCCAGCAGCTCAACTCCGGGACTAGACTTAACCTACGAGCAGTACTTC
-	TRBD1	TRBV2	TRBJ1-5	CASSAGQGGLRPQHF	TGTGCCAGCAGTGCCGGACAGGGGGGACTCCGGCCCCAGCATTTT
few	-	TRBV19	TRBJ2-4	CASSPKTGTDIQYF	TGTGCCAGTAGTCCAAAGACAGGAACGGACATTCAGTACTTC
-	-	TRBV12-3/TRBV12-4	TRBJ1-5	CASSLGTAPSNQPQHF	TGTGCCAGCAGTTTAGGGACAGCCCCAAGCAATCAGCCCCAGCATTTT
many	-	TRBV12-5	TRBJ2-7	CASGSGEAYEQYF	TGTGCTAGTGGTTCCGGAGAAGCCTACGAGCAGTACTTC
few	-	TRBV7-9	TRBJ2-1	CASSSRDFYNEQFF	TGTGCCAGCAGCTCCCGGGACTTCTACAATGAGCAGTTCTTC
many	-	TRBV20-1	TRBJ2-7	CSARDYSEGSYEQYF	TGCAGTGCTAGAGATTATTCGGAGGGATCCTACGAGCAGTACTTC
few	TRBD1	TRBV20-1	TRBJ2-2	CSATRDSTNTGELFF	TGCAGTGCTACGAGGGACAGCACGAACACCGGGGAGCTGTTTTTT
many	TRBD1	TRBV12-3/TRBV12-4	TRBJ1-6	CASSRPGTGYSPLHF	TGTGCCAGCAGTCGACCCGGGACAGGGTATTCACCCCTCCACTTT
few	TRBD1	TRBV12-3/TRBV12-4	TRBJ2-1	CASSLTGGTEQFF	TGTGCCAGCAGCCTAACAGGGGGCACTGAGCAGTTCTTC
few	TRBD1	TRBV7-9	TRBJ1-1	CASGQGAINTEAFF	TGTGCCAGCGGACAGGGCGCCATTAACACTGAAGCTTTCTTT
many	-	TRBV27	TRBJ2-7	CATRGGIYEQYF	TGTGCCACCAGGGGGGGGATCTACGAGCAGTACTTC
few	-	TRBV3-1	TRBJ1-1	CASSQAVKEIEAFF	TGTGCCAGCAGCCAAGCTGTAAAGGAGATTGAAGCTTTCTTT
few	-	TRBV28	TRBJ2-3	CASSFPQGQSFGVPQYF	TGTGCCAGCAGTTTCCCCCAGGGGCAGTCTTTCGGCGTTCCGCAGTATTTT
-	-	TRBV20-1	TRBJ2-3	CSAMMFSTDTQYF	TGCAGTGCTATGATGTTTAGCACAGATACGCAGTATTTT
-	TRBD2	TRBV20-1	TRBJ2-1	CCAVGLAGESYNEQFF	TGCTGTGCTGTAGGACTAGCGGGAGAATCCTACAATGAGCAGTTCTTC
few	-	TRBV4-1	TRBJ2-1	CASSQGQVSSYNEQFF	TGCGCCAGCAGCCAAGGGCAGGTTAGCTCCTACAATGAGCAGTTCTTC
-	-	TRBV15	TRBJ1-6	CATSRDGASPLHF	TGTGCCACCAGCAGAGATGGGGCATCACCCCTCCACTTT
few	-	TRBV4-1	TRBJ1-1	CASSQVFQGDTEAFF	TGCGCCAGCAGCCAAGTCTTTCAGGGCGACACTGAAGCTTTCTTT
many	-	TRBV25-1	TRBJ2-1	CASSEGFGYYSYNEQFF	TGTGCCAGCAGTGAAGGTTTCGGCTACTACTCCTACAATGAGCAGTTCTTC
-	-	TRBV24-1	TRBJ1-1	CATSDLSQGGSTEAFF	TGTGCCACCAGTGATTTGTCCCAGGGAGGGAGTACTGAAGCTTTCTTT
many	-	TRBV24-1	TRBJ2-7	CATSDYPVAYEQYF	TGTGCCACCAGTGATTACCCAGTAGCCTACGAGCAGTACTTC
many	-	TRBV20-1	TRBJ1-2	CSARGPEDNYGYTF	TGCAGTGCCCGAGGGCCAGAAGATAACTATGGCTACACCTTC
many	TRBD2	TRBV29-1	TRBJ2-1	CSVVGLGLAGVYNEQFF	TGCAGCGTTGTTGGTTTGGGACTAGCGGGAGTATACAATGAGCAGTTCTTC
-	TRBD2	TRBV28	TRBJ2-3	CASRSPFLTSGVPDTQYF	TGTGCCAGCAGGAGCCCCTTCTTAACTAGCGGAGTTCCAGATACGCAGTATTTT
many	-	TRBV12-3/TRBV12-4	TRBJ2-2	CASSFVAPNTGELFF	TGTGCCAGCAGTTTCGTGGCTCCTAACACCGGGGAGCTGTTTTTT
-	-	TRBV15	TRBJ2-5	CATSSHGEQEAQYF	TGTGCCACCAGCAGCCATGGGGAACAAGAGGCCCAGTACTTC
few	TRBD2	TRBV28	TRBJ2-3	CASSREAGANTDTQYF	TGTGCCAGCAGTCGAGAAGCGGGAGCGAACACAGATACGCAGTATTTT
-	TRBD2	TRBV3-1	TRBJ2-5	CASSRGLAGGPQETQYF	TGTGCCAGCAGCCGGGGACTAGCGGGGGGACCACAAGAGACCCAGTACTTC
few	-	TRBV20-1	TRBJ2-6	CSATTGSGANVLTF	TGCAGTGCAACCACAGGCTCTGGGGCCAACGTCCTGACTTTC
-	-	TRBV12-3/TRBV12-4	TRBJ2-7	CASSLLVTYTFEQYF	TGTGCCAGCAGTTTGTTGGTGACATATACTTTCGAGCAGTACTTC
-	TRBD2	TRBV18	TRBJ2-7	CASSPGPSGEQYF	TGTGCCAGCTCGCCCGGGCCTAGCGGGGAGCAGTACTTC
-	TRBD1	TRBV20-1	TRBJ2-7	CSARSRDRPMGYEQYF	TGCAGTGCTAGATCCCGGGACAGACCGATGGGGTACGAGCAGTACTTC
-	-	TRBV10-2	TRBJ2-2	CASSEFSPGELFF	TGCGCCAGCAGTGAGTTTAGTCCCGGGGAGCTGTTTTTT
many	-	TRBV5-1	TRBJ2-1	CASSLAGSIISYNEQFF	TGCGCCAGCAGCTTGGCGGGGTCGATCATATCCTACAATGAGCAGTTCTTC